This TCR beta chain was sequenced during a study of blood T cell repertoires in COVID-19. Study details: The cDNA or gDNA used as material had been derived from T cells, B-cell-depleted T cells, or PBMCs.

TCRdb's copy holds only in-frame clones and misses some; the assay was immunoSEQ multiplex PCR. The sample gives around 250,000 clones, approximately 88% of which show up once; 1% to 1.5% is in the top ten. Recruits, aged about 18 to 89 years, lived in 24 US areas. The CDR3 covers 15 residues. J was trimmed by 2 bases and V by 1 base; bases with no gene match: 3. Germline CDR1 SGDLS, CDR2 YYNGEE. This clone was recorded many times. The specimen was PBMCs or T cells enriched from blood (not recorded which). J is TRBJ1-5 and V is TRBV9, with TRBD1 identical over 7 bases. This TCR was sampled from a woman in her thirties or forties with acute COVID-19. For the CDR3, the DNA is TGTGCCAGCAGCGTATCAGGGGGAGGCAATCAGCCCCAGCATTTT. Translation gives CASSVSGGGNQPQHF.